Listed here is a single TCR beta chain. This receptor's antigen is unknown. Base qualities were left out, and no much larger clone turns up one base away. These data are taken from a study of blood T cell repertoires in COVID-19 (TCRdb year 2020). With regard to the full study: The collaborator samples originated in the United States, Italy and Spain and spanned the acute and convalescent phases of COVID-19. The prospective study material was composed of cDNA or gDNA derived from T cells, B-cell-depleted T cells, or PBMCs. Subjects who had been exposed to COVID-19, were actively infected with it, or had recovered from it provided the deeply sampled blood TCRbeta repertoires that made up the dataset. The repertoires were released in a freely available public database intended as a resource for research on the immune response to SARS-CoV-2. Samples came from the ongoing ImmuneRACE study (first 160 participants) plus 1,254 subjects from 6 global collaborators. A de-identified subject ID, COVID-19 status, age in years and sex were almost always included in the sample metadata. Where available, HLA class I and class II types were taken from metadata supplied by the sample provider and were not determined by assay-based typing.

The immunoSEQ Assay, a bias-controlled multiplex PCR, was used to amplify TCRbeta CDR3 regions from genomic DNA. In the source study's methods: The number of nucleated cells in each sample was estimated from the amplification of reference gene primers within the assay. Sequence reads were collapsed and filtered to measure the absolute abundance of every unique TCRbeta CDR3 rearrangement. Productive Simpson clonality was computed per sample as the square root of Simpson's diversity index over productive rearrangements. The table was pulled from immuneACCESS by TCRdb, which kept in-frame rearrangements only. Such tables lose some clones; where checked, under half of the loss comes from unresolved V genes, and the rest has no known cause. V and J calls and clone size are those listed in that table; D and trimming were worked out from the DNA. This sample is represented by about 130,000 clones; roughly 90% of them were singletons. About 3.5% of the sample lies in the top ten.

Each collaborating institution followed its own protocols to collect whole blood in K2EDTA tubes. Collaborator samples were shipped for TCRbeta analysis as frozen whole blood, isolated PBMCs, or DNA extracted from either sample type. V is cut back by 3 bases and J by 5 bases, with 4 bases in the junction unmatched. The CDR3, cysteine through phenylalanine, is 16 amino acids long. The retained sequence is limited to the CDR3, 48 bases, with the frame set at the first base. CDR1 and CDR2, per the germline V gene, are KGHDR and SFDVKD. What the work shows at the level of the full study, not this receptor alone: The quantity of clinical and demographic metadata differed by source and by participant and was supplied without curation.

This receptor chain uses TRBV24-1 and TRBJ2-2; 11 bases in the junction line up with TRBD1. The TCR originated in a man aged 50 or older with active COVID-19. Sequencing was carried out using peripheral blood. Here the CDR3 is given as CATSDAGQGVTGELFF. The nucleotides are TGTGCCACCAGTGATGCGGGACAGGGGGTAACCGGGGAGCTGTTTTTT.